Listed below are T cell receptor beta chains from one sample, sequenced in a study of CD8 T cells in Susac syndrome. TCRdb reanalysed the immunoSEQ multiplex PCR reads using MiXCR and keeps one entry per CDR3 protein. The data contain 200,000 to 300,000 distinct CDR3 sequences, roughly 95% of them singletons. Material: CD4+ T cells from PBMCs. The origin of the receptors is a human donor with Susac syndrome. CDR3s include the opening cysteine and the closing phenylalanine or tryptophan. The size of a clone is reported for some rows only, either as once, few or many, or as a class for expanded clones.

clone size	J gene	V gene	CDR3 protein
once	TRBJ2-1	TRBV18	CASSPPGTSGNNEQFF
once	TRBJ2-5	TRBV20-1	CSARVPGTAQETQYF
once	TRBJ2-3	TRBV5-4	CASSLDRVDTDTQYF
NA	TRBJ1-2	TRBV29-1	CSVTQMDRVVSGYTF
NA	TRBJ2-5	TRBV15	CATSRDPGGGETQYF
once	TRBJ1-2	TRBV9	CASSEGYGGNGYTF
NA	TRBJ2-7	TRBV7-9	CASSLVRGKEYEQYF
NA	TRBJ2-7	TRBV30	CAWSLVLAEQYF
NA	TRBJ2-3	TRBV24-1	CATSDLTGDTDTQYF
NA	TRBJ1-1	TRBV20-1	CSARQGIGYTEAFF
once	TRBJ2-4	TRBV28	CASSSGDRAKNIQYF
NA	TRBJ1-2	TRBV20-1	CSAPQSARNYGYTF
few	TRBJ2-7	TRBV30	CAWAGTGAEQYF
NA	TRBJ1-4	TRBV11-3	CASSLGQGGSDNEKLFF
NA	TRBJ2-6	TRBV14	CASSWDRGANVLTF
NA	TRBJ1-2	TRBV20-1	CSARVGYNYGYTF
NA	TRBJ2-2	TRBV3-1	CASSPSWARGELFF
NA	TRBJ2-1	TRBV6-2/TRBV6-3	CASGRSGKSYNEQFF
NA	TRBJ2-7	TRBV7-3	CASSLSPSGQGSSYEQYF
NA	TRBJ2-6	TRBV23-1	CASTRTSGANVLTF
NA	TRBJ1-1	TRBV25-1	CARTDREMNTEAFF
NA	TRBJ1-2	TRBV29-1	CSVRVSVYGYTF
NA	TRBJ2-1	TRBV24-1	CATSDTGTQNEQFF
NA	TRBJ1-5	TRBV6-6	CASSWSNNYSNQPQHF
NA	TRBJ1-4	TRBV4-2	CASSQERRDPPAVDF
once	TRBJ2-2	TRBV5-1	CASSLSRRELFF
once	TRBJ2-3	TRBV29-1	CSVVSGRGGDTQYF
NA	TRBJ1-2	TRBV19	CASTFRPEYGYTF
NA	TRBJ1-2	TRBV5-1	CASSLGTDRRGYTF
NA	TRBJ1-2	TRBV24-1	CATSTDSRLYTF
NA	TRBJ1-1	TRBV15	CATSRGPDRANTEAFF
NA	TRBJ2-3	TRBV20-1	CSAREPRADTQYF
NA	TRBJ1-1	TRBV27	CASSSGDGEAFF
NA	TRBJ2-7	TRBV6-6	CASGRDQPYEQYF
NA	TRBJ2-5	TRBV7-3	CASSAKTSLAETQYF
NA	TRBJ2-7	TRBV23-1	CASSQGRRRRNSYEQYF
NA	TRBJ2-7	TRBV3-1	CASSQSALSVYEQYF
NA	TRBJ2-1	TRBV7-3	CASSPPGYNEQFF
NA	TRBJ1-2	TRBV12-3/TRBV12-4	CASSLVSEYGYTF
few	TRBJ2-3	TRBV20-1	CSASGDTDTQYF
NA	TRBJ1-1	TRBV29-1	CSTKGRPGDTEAFF
NA	TRBJ1-2	TRBV20-1	CSARGDRDGYTF
NA	TRBJ2-7	TRBV7-3	CASSSGLTDEQYF
NA	TRBJ2-3	TRBV29-1	CSVEDSMREKAMTTDTQYF
NA	TRBJ2-1	TRBV29-1	CSVAKRLAGNEQFF
NA	TRBJ1-2	TRBV14	CASSQEFYYGYTF
once	TRBJ2-4	TRBV4-1	CASSQLRTSGRENIQYF
NA	TRBJ2-3	TRBV11-3	CASSKNTDTQYF
NA	TRBJ2-7	TRBV29-1	CSVSQGRTYEQYF
NA	TRBJ2-5	TRBV28	CASRLAGGRETQYF
NA	TRBJ2-1	TRBV9	CASSVVGQGSGEQFF
NA	TRBJ2-1	TRBV30	CAWGLAGPSSYNEQFF
NA	TRBJ1-3	TRBV12-3/TRBV12-4	CASALTGGDPNSGNTIYF
NA	TRBJ1-5	TRBV7-8	CASSPGTGASQPQHF
NA	TRBJ2-3	TRBV4-1	CASSRRKDDTQYF